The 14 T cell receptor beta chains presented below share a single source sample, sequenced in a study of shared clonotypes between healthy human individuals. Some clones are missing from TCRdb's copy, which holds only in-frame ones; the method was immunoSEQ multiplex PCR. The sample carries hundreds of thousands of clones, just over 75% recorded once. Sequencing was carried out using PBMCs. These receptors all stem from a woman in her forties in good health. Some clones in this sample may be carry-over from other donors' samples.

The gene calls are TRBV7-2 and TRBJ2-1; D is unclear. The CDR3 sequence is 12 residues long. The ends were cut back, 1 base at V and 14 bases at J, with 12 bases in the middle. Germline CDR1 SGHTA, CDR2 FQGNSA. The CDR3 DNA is TGTGCCAGCAGCTTAGAAGTCGGAGCCGAGTTCTTC. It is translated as CASSLEVGAEFF.

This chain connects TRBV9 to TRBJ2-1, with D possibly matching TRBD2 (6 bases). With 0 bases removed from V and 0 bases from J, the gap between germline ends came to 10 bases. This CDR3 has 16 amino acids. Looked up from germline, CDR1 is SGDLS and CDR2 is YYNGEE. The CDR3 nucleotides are TGTGCCAGCAGCGTAGGCCCCGGGAGCTCCTACAATGAGCAGTTCTTC. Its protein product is CASSVGPGSSYNEQFF.

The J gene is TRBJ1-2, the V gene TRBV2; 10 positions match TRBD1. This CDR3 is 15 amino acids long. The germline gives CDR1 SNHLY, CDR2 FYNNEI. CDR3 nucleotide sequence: TGTGCTTTTTTGCCGGGGACAGGGGACTCCTATGGCTACACCTTC. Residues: CAFLPGTGDSYGYTF.

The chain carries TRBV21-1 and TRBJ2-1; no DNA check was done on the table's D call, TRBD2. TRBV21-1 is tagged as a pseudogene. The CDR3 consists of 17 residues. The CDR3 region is CASSKVSGRGSYNEQFF. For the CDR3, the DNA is TGTGCCAGCAGCAAAGTTAGCGGGAGGGGATCCTACAATGAGCAGTTCTTC.

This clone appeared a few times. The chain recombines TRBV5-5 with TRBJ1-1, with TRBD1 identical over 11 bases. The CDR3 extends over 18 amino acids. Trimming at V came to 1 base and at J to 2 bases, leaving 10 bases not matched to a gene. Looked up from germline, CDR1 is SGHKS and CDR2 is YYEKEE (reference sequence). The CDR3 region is CASSLKSRTGGYNTEAFF. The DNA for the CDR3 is TGTGCCAGCAGCTTGAAGTCCCGGACAGGGGGCTACAACACTGAAGCTTTCTTT.

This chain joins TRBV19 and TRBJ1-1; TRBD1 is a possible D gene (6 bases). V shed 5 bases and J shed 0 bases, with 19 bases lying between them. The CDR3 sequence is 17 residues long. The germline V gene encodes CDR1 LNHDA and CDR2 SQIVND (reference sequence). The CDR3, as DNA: TGTGCCAGTAGTGTTCGTAGGGGGGCTCTCATGAACACTGAAGCTTTCTTT. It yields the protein CASSVRRGALMNTEAFF.

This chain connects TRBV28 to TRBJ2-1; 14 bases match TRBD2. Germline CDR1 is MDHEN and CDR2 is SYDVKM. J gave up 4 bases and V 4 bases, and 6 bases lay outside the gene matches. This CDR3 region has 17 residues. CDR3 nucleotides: TGTGCCAGCAGTTCGACTAGCGGGAGGGCCGCGTACAATGAGCAGTTCTTC. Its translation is CASSSTSGRAAYNEQFF.

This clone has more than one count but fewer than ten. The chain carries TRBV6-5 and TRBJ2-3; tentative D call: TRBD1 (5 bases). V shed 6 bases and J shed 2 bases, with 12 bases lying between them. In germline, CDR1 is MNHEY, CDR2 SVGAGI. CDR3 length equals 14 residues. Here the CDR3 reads CASRRTGHTDTQYF. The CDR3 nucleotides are TGTGCCAGCAGGCGAACAGGACACACAGATACGCAGTATTTT.

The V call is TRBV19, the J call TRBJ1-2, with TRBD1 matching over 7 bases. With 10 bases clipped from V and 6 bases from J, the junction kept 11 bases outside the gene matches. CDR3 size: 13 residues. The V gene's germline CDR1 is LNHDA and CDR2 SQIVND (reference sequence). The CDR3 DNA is TGTGCCACTTCGAGGGGCAGGGGGAATGGCTACACCTTC. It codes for CATSRGRGNGYTF.

For the CDR3, the DNA is TGTGCCAGTAGCCCGGGACAGAGCTCCTACGAGCAGTACTTC. Its protein product is CASSPGQSSYEQYF. This chain connects TRBV28 to TRBJ2-7; TRBD1 matches 7 bases. The V and J ends lost 9 bases and 0 bases, in that order; junction bases with no gene match: 8. The germline V gene encodes CDR1 MDHEN and CDR2 SYDVKM. The length of the CDR3 is 14 residues.

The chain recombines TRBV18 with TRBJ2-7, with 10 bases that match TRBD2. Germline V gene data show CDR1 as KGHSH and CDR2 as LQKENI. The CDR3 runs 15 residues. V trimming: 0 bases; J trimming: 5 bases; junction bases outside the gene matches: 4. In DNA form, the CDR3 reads TGTGCCAGCTCACCACCGTTAGCGGGGGGCGACGAGCAGTACTTC. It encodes CASSPPLAGGDEQYF.

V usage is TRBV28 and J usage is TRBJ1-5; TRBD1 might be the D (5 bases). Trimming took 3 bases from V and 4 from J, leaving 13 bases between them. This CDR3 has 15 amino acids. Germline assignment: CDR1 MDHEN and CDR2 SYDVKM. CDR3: CASSLRRVGNQPQHF. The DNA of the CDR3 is TGTGCCAGCAGTTTGCGCAGGGTTGGTAATCAGCCCCAGCATTTT.

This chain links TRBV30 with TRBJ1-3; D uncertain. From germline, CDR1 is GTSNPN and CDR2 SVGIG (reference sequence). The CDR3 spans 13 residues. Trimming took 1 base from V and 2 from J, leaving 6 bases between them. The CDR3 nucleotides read TGTGCCTGGAGTGCCGAAACTGGAAACACCATATATTTT. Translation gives CAWSAETGNTIYF. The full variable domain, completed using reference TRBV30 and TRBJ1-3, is SQTIHQWPATLVQPVGSPLSLECTVEGTSNPNLYWYRQAAGRGLQLLFYSVGIGQISSEVPQNLSASRPQDRQFILSSKKLLLSDSGFYLCAWSAETGNTIYFGEGSWLTVV.

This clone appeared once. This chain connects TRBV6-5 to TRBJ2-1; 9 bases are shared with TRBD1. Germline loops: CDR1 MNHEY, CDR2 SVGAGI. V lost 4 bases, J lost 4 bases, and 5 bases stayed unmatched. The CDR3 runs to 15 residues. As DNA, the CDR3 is TGTGCCAGCAGTTCGACAGGGGGGAGGTACAATGAGCAGTTCTTC. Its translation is CASSSTGGRYNEQFF.